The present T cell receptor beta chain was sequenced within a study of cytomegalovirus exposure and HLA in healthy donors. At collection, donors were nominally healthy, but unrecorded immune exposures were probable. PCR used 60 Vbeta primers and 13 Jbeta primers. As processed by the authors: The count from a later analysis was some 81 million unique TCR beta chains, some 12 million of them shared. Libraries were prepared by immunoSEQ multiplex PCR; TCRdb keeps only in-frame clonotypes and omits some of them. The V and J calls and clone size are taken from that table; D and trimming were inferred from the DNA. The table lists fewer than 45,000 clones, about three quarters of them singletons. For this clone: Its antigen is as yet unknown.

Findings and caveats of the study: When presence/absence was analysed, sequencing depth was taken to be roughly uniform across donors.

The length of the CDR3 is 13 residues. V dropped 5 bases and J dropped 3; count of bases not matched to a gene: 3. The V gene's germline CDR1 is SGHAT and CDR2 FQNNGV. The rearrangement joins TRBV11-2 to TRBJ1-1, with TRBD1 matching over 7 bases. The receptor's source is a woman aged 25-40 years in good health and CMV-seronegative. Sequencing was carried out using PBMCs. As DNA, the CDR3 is TGTGCCAGCAGCCGAGGGACAGACACTGAAGCTTTCTTT. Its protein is CASSRGTDTEAFF.